This passage covers 27 T cell receptor beta chains from one sample sequenced in a study of blood T cell repertoires in COVID-19. Generated by immunoSEQ multiplex PCR, the TCRdb table keeps only in-frame clones and is missing some. The sample lists about 95,000 clones, 75% to 95% seen once, with 3.9% in the top ten. Sequenced material: peripheral blood. The receptors originated from a woman between 50 and 59 years old in a cohort sampled during active COVID-19.

This clone showed up just a few times. The chain carries TRBV19 and TRBJ2-7; 10 bases agree with TRBD1. Looked up from germline, CDR1 is LNHDA and CDR2 is SQIVND (reference sequence). This CDR3 is 15 amino acids long. The V gene end was trimmed by 6 bases and the J gene end by 2 bases; junction bases not matched to a gene: 7. CDR3 in DNA: TGTGCCAGTAGCCGAGACAGGGGGCTCGCCTACGAGCAGTACTTC. This encodes CASSRDRGLAYEQYF.

The V and J genes are TRBV6-6 and TRBJ1-6; TRBD1 might be the D (6 bases). Trimming stripped 0 bases from V and 9 bases from J, with 12 bases between. CDR1 and CDR2 (germline): MNHNY, SVGAGI (reference sequence). The CDR3 has 15 amino acids. The CDR3: CASSYSAGEGSPLHF. The DNA of the CDR3 is TGTGCCAGCAGTTACTCGGCAGGGGAAGGTTCACCCCTCCACTTT.

The chain uses TRBV6-4 and TRBJ1-2; D uncertain. V lost 3 bases and J lost 2, with 7 bases in between. The CDR3 loop spans 13 amino acids. Per the germline V gene, CDR1 is MRHNA and CDR2 is SNTAGT. This chain's CDR3 is CASSERENYGYTF. DNA of the CDR3: TGTGCCAGCAGTGAGCGCGAGAACTATGGCTACACCTTC.

The chain joins TRBV19 to TRBJ1-1, with D possibly matching TRBD1 (5 bases). This CDR3 comprises 14 residues. Germline V gives CDR1 LNHDA, CDR2 SQIVND (reference sequence). V was clipped by 8 bases and J by 3 bases, with 16 bases between them. The CDR3 DNA reads TGTGCCAGTCCCCGGGGGGAGGAGGACACTGAAGCTTTCTTT. Protein sequence: CASPRGEEDTEAFF. Full variable domain (outside the CDR3, taken from reference TRBV19 and TRBJ1-1): DGGITQSPKYLFRKEGQNVTLSCEQNLNHDAMYWYRQDPGQGLRLIYYSQIVNDFQKGDIAEGYSVSREKKESFPLTVTSAQKNPTAFYLCASPRGEEDTEAFFGQGTRLTVV.

The J gene is TRBJ2-2, the V gene TRBV4-1, with D perhaps TRBD1 (7 bases). The CDR3 is 16 amino acids. Trimming left V 1 base short and J 4 bases short, with 13 bases between. Germline V gives CDR1 MGHRA, CDR2 YSYEKL. In nucleotides, the CDR3 is TGCGCCAGCAGCCAAGTGGAGGGGGCCGGCACCGGGGAGCTGTTTTTT. This sequence encodes CASSQVEGAGTGELFF.

The chain is built from TRBV3-1 (or the pseudogene TRBV3-2) and TRBJ2-5, with no clear D. Between the trimmed V and J ends, which lost 2 bases and 1 base, there was a span of 5 bases. The CDR3 extends over 13 amino acids. The germline V gene has CDR1 LGHDT and CDR2 YNNKEL (reference sequence). The CDR3 here is CASSQTSQETQYF. The CDR3 nucleotides are TGTGCCAGCAGCCAAACCAGCCAAGAGACCCAGTACTTC.

The CDR3 loop is CATSRDGQTNEKLFF. The CDR3 region has the DNA TGTGCCACCAGCAGAGATGGGCAGACTAATGAAAAACTGTTTTTT. This sequence joins TRBV15 and TRBJ1-4, with D uncertain. CDR1 and CDR2 (germline): LNHNV, YYDKDF (reference sequence). V was cut by 0 bases and J by 2 bases, with 7 bases left in between. The CDR3 runs to 15 residues.

V gene TRBV7-9 combines with J gene TRBJ2-5; TRBD2 might be the D (6 bases). Germline assignment: CDR1 SEHNR and CDR2 FQNEAQ (reference sequence). The germline V and J ends were trimmed by 5 bases and 1 base, with 17 bases remaining between them. The CDR3 sequence is 16 residues long. The CDR3 here is CASSAWRRAAQETQYF. The CDR3 region has the DNA TGTGCCAGCAGCGCGTGGAGGAGGGCAGCCCAAGAGACCCAGTACTTC.

This chain links TRBV18 with TRBJ2-5, with TRBD2 matching 10 bases. Germline V lookup: CDR1 KGHSH, CDR2 LQKENI. The ends lost 3 bases at V and 5 bases at J; junction bases unmatched: 6. This CDR3 comprises 15 residues. The CDR3 sequence: CASSPLAGGWETQYF. In DNA form, the CDR3 reads TGTGCCAGCTCACCTTTAGCGGGAGGATGGGAGACCCAGTACTTC.

The chain recombines TRBV14 with TRBJ2-3; 7 nucleotides align to TRBD1. The V and J ends lost 4 bases and 5 bases, in that order; junction bases with no gene match: 6. Germline V lookup: CDR1 SGHDN, CDR2 FVKESK. The CDR3 spans 14 residues. CDR3 protein: CASSPQTGRDTQYF. The CDR3, as DNA: TGTGCCAGCAGCCCCCAGACAGGGAGAGATACGCAGTATTTT.

The CDR3 spells CASIAGRLWRYSNQPQHF. As DNA, the CDR3 is TGTGCCAGCATAGCAGGGCGTTTGTGGCGTTATAGCAATCAGCCCCAGCATTTT. V is TRBV21-1 and J is TRBJ1-5; TRBD1, the table's D call, lacks a check against the DNA. TRBV21-1 is marked as a pseudogene. The CDR3 is made up of 18 amino acids.

The CDR3 sequence is CASHRQSANTGELFF. CDR3 nucleotides: TGTGCCAGCCATCGGCAGAGCGCGAACACCGGGGAGCTGTTTTTT. J is TRBJ2-2 and V is TRBV9; D uncertain. The CDR3 loop spans 15 amino acids. With 7 bases removed from V and 0 bases from J, the gap between germline ends came to 13 bases. Looked up from germline, CDR1 is SGDLS and CDR2 is YYNGEE. Together with reference TRBV9 and TRBJ2-2, the CDR3 gives the full variable domain: DSGVTQTPKHLITATGQRVTLRCSPRSGDLSVYWYQQSLDQGLQFLIQYYNGEERAKGNILERFSAQQFPDLHSELNLSSLELGDSALYFCASHRQSANTGELFFGEGSRLTVL.

The chain employs TRBV27 and TRBJ2-7; D gene ambiguous. The V end was cut by 5 bases, the J end by 3 bases, with 11 bases between. The CDR3 is 13 amino acids. The germline V gene encodes CDR1 MNHEY and CDR2 SMNVEV (reference sequence). The CDR3 nucleotides read TGTGCCAGCAGTCTATTTCTCGGCTACGAGCAGTACTTC. Protein product: CASSLFLGYEQYF.

In regard to this clone: An end of the junction does not agree with germline; a read error may underlie this. V usage is TRBV7-9 and J usage is TRBJ2-1; 11 nucleotides align to TRBD2. The V gene's germline CDR1 is SEHNR and CDR2 FQNEAQ (reference sequence). CDR3 length: 17 residues. CDR3 bases: TGTGCCAGCAGATTAGGGGGGTCACTAGCGGGAGAGGAAGAGCAGTTCTTC. This translates into CASRLGGSLAGEEEQFF. Variable domain in full (rest from reference TRBV7-9 and TRBJ2-1): DTGVSQNPRHKITKRGQNVTFRCDPISEHNRLYWYRQTLGQGPEFLTYFQNEAQLEKSRLLSDRFSAERPKGSFSTLEIQRTEQGDSAMYLCASRLGGSLAGEEEQFFGPGTRLTVL.

The J gene is TRBJ2-7, the V gene TRBV6-6; D may be TRBD1 (6 bases). Between the trimmed V and J ends, which lost 5 bases and 2 bases, there was a span of 22 bases. The CDR3 runs 17 residues. In germline, CDR1 is MNHNY, CDR2 SVGAGI (reference sequence). In nucleotides, the CDR3 is TGTGCCAGCAGTCATCCGGACAGTGCTAACCCCCCCTACGAGCAGTACTTC. Translation gives CASSHPDSANPPYEQYF.

The chain joins TRBV2 to TRBJ1-3, with D possibly matching TRBD1 (5 bases). The germline V gene encodes CDR1 SNHLY and CDR2 FYNNEI. V lost 3 bases and J 0 bases, leaving 15 bases between the germline ends. The length of the CDR3 is 17 residues. The CDR3 DNA reads TGTGCCAGCAGTGAGGGGCAGGGTGTCCGCTCTGGAAACACCATATATTTT. Encoded protein: CASSEGQGVRSGNTIYF. The complete variable domain, with remaining parts taken from reference TRBV2 and TRBJ1-3, reads EPEVTQTPSHQVTQMGQEVILRCVPISNHLYFYWYRQILGQKVEFLVSFYNNEISEKSEIFDDQFSVERPDGSNFTLKIRSTKLEDSAMYFCASSEGQGVRSGNTIYFGEGSWLTVV.

The rearrangement joins TRBV10-3 to TRBJ2-7; D is ambiguous. Trimming pared 4 bases from V and 2 bases from J, leaving 9 bases between. CDR1 is ENHRY, CDR2 SYGVKD, per germline. This CDR3 contains 13 residues. CDR3 loop: CAISGNSPYEQYF. The CDR3 nucleotides are TGTGCCATCAGTGGCAACAGTCCCTACGAGCAGTACTTC.

This clone was counted a single time. This rearrangement joins TRBV19 to TRBJ2-5; TRBD1 matches at 11 bases. The CDR3 consists of 16 residues. With 5 bases clipped from V and 5 bases from J, the junction kept 10 bases outside the gene matches. Germline CDR1 is LNHDA and CDR2 is SQIVND (reference sequence). CDR3 in amino acids: CASSSRTGGTVETQYF. DNA of the CDR3: TGTGCCAGTAGTTCCCGGACAGGGGGCACGGTCGAGACCCAGTACTTC.

About this clone: This specimen includes other DNA sequences encoding the same CDR3. The chain carries TRBV18 and TRBJ1-2; tentative D call: TRBD1 (5 bases). Germline lookup yields CDR1 KGHSH and CDR2 LQKENI. CDR3 length equals 14 residues. Trimming shortened V by 2 bases and J by 2 bases, and 9 bases separated the two germline ends. The CDR3 sequence is CASSPGQGNYGYTF. CDR3 nucleotides: TGTGCCAGCTCACCAGGGCAGGGCAACTATGGCTACACCTTC. The full variable domain, with the rest looked up from reference TRBV18 and TRBJ1-2, is NAGVMQNPRHLVRRRGQEARLRCSPMKGHSHVYWYRQLPEEGLKFMVYLQKENIIDESGMPKERFSAEFPKEGPSILRIQQVVRGDSAAYFCASSPGQGNYGYTFGSGTRLTVV.

The chain employs TRBV4-1 and TRBJ2-7, with 12 bases matching TRBD2. The CDR3 is 15 amino acids. Germline CDR1 is MGHRA and CDR2 is YSYEKL. Trimming at V came to 4 bases and at J to 3 bases, leaving 4 bases not matched to a gene. The CDR3 bases are TGCGCCAGCAGCCCGGGACTAGCGGGCGGCTACGAGCAGTACTTC. Its translation is CASSPGLAGGYEQYF.

The V call is TRBV6-1, the J call TRBJ2-2, with D possibly matching TRBD2 (6 bases). This CDR3 has 15 amino acids. Trimming pared 1 base from V and 3 bases from J, leaving 9 bases between. CDR1 is MNHNS and CDR2 is SASEGT in the germline V gene. The CDR3 DNA reads as TGTGCCAGCAGTGAAGGTCTAGCGTACACCGGGGAGCTGTTTTTT. Residues: CASSEGLAYTGELFF.

The V call is TRBV3-1 (or the pseudogene TRBV3-2), the J call TRBJ1-2; unclear D gene. The CDR3 has 13 residues. V lost 1 base, J lost 10 bases, and 13 bases lay in between. From germline, CDR1 is LGHDT and CDR2 YNNKEL (reference sequence). The CDR3 DNA reads as TGTGCCAGCAGCCAAGGGACCGGGAACTCCTACACCTTC. Translating it yields CASSQGTGNSYTF.

The rearrangement joins TRBV18 to TRBJ2-3; unclear D gene. V dropped 4 bases and J dropped 6 bases, with 14 bases sitting between them. The CDR3 is made up of 14 amino acids. Germline loops: CDR1 KGHSH, CDR2 LQKENI. For the CDR3, the DNA is TGTGCCAGCTCACTCACGAGGCCCGGGGATACGCAGTATTTT. It encodes CASSLTRPGDTQYF.

This clone was seen a handful of times. V gene TRBV11-2 combines with J gene TRBJ2-7; D unresolved. The ends were cut back, 0 bases at V and 2 bases at J, with 8 bases in the middle. The CDR3 is made up of 14 amino acids. Germline CDR1 SGHAT, CDR2 FQNNGV. CDR3 loop: CASSLDPPPYEQYF. The CDR3 DNA reads as TGTGCCAGCAGCTTAGATCCCCCTCCCTACGAGCAGTACTTC.

Written as DNA, the CDR3 is TGTGCCACCAGCAGAGGCCCTACAGGGTCCCTCGGTGGCTACACCTTC. This encodes CATSRGPTGSLGGYTF. The J gene is TRBJ1-2, the V gene TRBV15, with D perhaps TRBD1 (6 bases). V was clipped by 1 base and J by 7 bases, with 19 bases between them. This CDR3 is 16 amino acids long. Germline lookup yields CDR1 LNHNV and CDR2 YYDKDF (reference sequence).

This chain uses TRBV5-6 with TRBJ2-5; TRBD2 matches 8 bases. The V segment lost 0 bases and the J segment 2 bases; nucleotides outside the gene matches: 0. This CDR3 is 14 amino acids long. Germline V gene lookup returns CDR1 SGHDT and CDR2 YYEEEE. The CDR3 region is CASSLGGGQETQYF. The CDR3 nucleotides are TGTGCCAGCAGCTTGGGCGGGGGGCAAGAGACCCAGTACTTC.

This chain uses TRBV5-1 with TRBJ2-1; D is perhaps TRBD1 (5 bases). Germline values: CDR1 SGHRS, CDR2 YFSETQ. The CDR3 is made up of 15 amino acids. The V end was cut by 0 bases, the J end by 6 bases, with 13 bases between. CDR3 sequence (DNA): TGCGCCAGCAGCTTGGGGGGCGGCAAGGTCAATGAGCAGTTCTTC. Its translation is CASSLGGGKVNEQFF.